These T cell receptor beta chains were read from a single sample in a study of T-cell reconstitution after alpha-beta-depleted transplantation in children. TCRdb re-analysed the PCR reads in MiXCR, keeping a single row per CDR3 protein. This sample has a few hundred thousand distinct CDR3 sequences; roughly 20% occur once, and the top ten carry 3% to 4%. The sequencing here drew on PBMCs from the stem cell graft donor, taken from the stem cell graft. Every receptor here comes from a human donor who donated a stem cell graft to a child with acute myeloid leukemia. CDR3s leave out the opening cysteine and the closing phenylalanine or tryptophan. The order of the fields is CDR3 protein, CDR3 length, J gene, V gene.

ASSATLDTQY 10 TRBJ2-3 TRBV25-1
ATRDLAGGEQF 11 TRBJ2-1 TRBV15
ASSGSGITYEQY 12 TRBJ2-7 TRBV7-6
ASSLAPGLGANEQF 14 TRBJ2-1 TRBV7-2
SARPLYYEQY 10 TRBJ2-7 TRBV20-1
SVHAGTRRTQY 11 TRBJ2-3 TRBV29-1
SVGGTRNEKLF 11 TRBJ1-4 TRBV29-1
ASSQRRGYT 9 TRBJ1-2 TRBV12-3/TRBV12-4
ASSLNVVIDRGRPYEQY 17 TRBJ2-7 TRBV12-3/TRBV12-4
ASSGRLAEIYNEQF 14 TRBJ2-1 TRBV5-1
ASSQPGGSSYEQY 13 TRBJ2-7 TRBV28
SARDRTGYQPQH 12 TRBJ1-5 TRBV20-1
ASSWAGNSLRIQPQH 15 TRBJ1-5 TRBV12-3/TRBV12-4
ASSLGGRPSNEQF 13 TRBJ2-1 TRBV28
ASSVETGGGYEQY 13 TRBJ2-7 TRBV9
ASSFSENYNEQF 12 TRBJ2-1 TRBV12-3/TRBV12-4
AINEGGRYGYT 11 TRBJ1-2 TRBV10-3
SARTGRSYEQY 11 TRBJ2-7 TRBV20-1
ASSLTPYQPQH 11 TRBJ1-5 TRBV5-1